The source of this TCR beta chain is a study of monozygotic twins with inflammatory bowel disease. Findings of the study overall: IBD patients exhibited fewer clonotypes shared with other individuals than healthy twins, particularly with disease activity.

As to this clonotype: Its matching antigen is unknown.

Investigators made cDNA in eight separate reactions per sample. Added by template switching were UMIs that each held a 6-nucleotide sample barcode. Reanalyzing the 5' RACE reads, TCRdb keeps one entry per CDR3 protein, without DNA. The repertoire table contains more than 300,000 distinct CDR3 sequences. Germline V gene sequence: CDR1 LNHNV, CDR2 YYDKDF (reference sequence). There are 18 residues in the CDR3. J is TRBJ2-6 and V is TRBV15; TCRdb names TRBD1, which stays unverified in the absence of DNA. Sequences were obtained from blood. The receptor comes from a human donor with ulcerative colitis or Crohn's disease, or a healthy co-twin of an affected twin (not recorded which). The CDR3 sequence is CATRQPGGLSSGANVLTF. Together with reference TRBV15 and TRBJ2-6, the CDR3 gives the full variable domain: DAMVIQNPRYQVTQFGKPVTLSCSQTLNHNVMYWYQQKSSQAPKLLFHYYDKDFNNEADTPDNFQSRRPNTSFCFLDIRSPGLGDTAMYLCATRQPGGLSSGANVLTFGAGSRLTVL.